This TCR beta chain was documented in a study of blood T cell repertoires in COVID-19. Only in-frame clones appear in the TCRdb table, and some are missing; sequencing was by immunoSEQ multiplex PCR. The table has 90,000 to 130,000 clones, 71% seen once; the top ten hold about 2%. The CDR3 has 14 residues. Per the germline V gene, CDR1 is LGHDT and CDR2 is YNNKEL (reference sequence). The V and J ends lost 5 bases and 5 bases respectively, with 13 bases between them. The specimen was peripheral blood. The chain is built from TRBV3-1 (or the pseudogene TRBV3-2) and TRBJ2-1; perhaps TRBD2 as D (5 bases). The source is a woman aged 40 to 50 with acute or convalescent COVID-19. The CDR3 sequence: CASSRGLQNNEQFF. The CDR3 region has the DNA TGTGCCAGCAGCAGAGGGTTACAGAACAATGAGCAGTTCTTC.